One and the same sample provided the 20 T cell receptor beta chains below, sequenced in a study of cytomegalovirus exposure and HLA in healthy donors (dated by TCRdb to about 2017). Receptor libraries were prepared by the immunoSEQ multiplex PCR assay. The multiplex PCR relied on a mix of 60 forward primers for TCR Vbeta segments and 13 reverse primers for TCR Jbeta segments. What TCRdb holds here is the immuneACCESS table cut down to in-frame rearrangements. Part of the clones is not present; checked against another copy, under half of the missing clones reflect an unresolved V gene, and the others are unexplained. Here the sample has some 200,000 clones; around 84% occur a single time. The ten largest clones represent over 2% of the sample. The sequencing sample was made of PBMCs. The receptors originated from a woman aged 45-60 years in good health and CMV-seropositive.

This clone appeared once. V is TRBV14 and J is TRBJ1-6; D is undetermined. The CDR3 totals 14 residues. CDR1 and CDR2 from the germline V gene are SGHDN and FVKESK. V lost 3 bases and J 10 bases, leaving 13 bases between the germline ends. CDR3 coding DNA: TGTGCCAGCAGCCAGATCCGGGGATGGTCACCCCTCCACTTT. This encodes CASSQIRGWSPLHF.

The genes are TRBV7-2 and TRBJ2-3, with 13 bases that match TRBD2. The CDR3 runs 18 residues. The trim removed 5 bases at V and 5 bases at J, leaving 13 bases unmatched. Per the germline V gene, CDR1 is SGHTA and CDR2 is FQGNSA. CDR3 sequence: CASSPGLAGASWLDTQYF. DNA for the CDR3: TGTGCCAGCAGCCCAGGACTAGCGGGGGCCAGCTGGTTAGATACGCAGTATTTT.

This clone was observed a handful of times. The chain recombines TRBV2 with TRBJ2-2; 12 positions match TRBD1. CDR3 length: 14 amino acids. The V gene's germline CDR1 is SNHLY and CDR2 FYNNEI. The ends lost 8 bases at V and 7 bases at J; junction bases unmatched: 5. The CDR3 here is CASLGTGGVGELFF. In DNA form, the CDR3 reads TGTGCCAGCTTGGGGACAGGGGGCGTCGGGGAGCTGTTTTTT.

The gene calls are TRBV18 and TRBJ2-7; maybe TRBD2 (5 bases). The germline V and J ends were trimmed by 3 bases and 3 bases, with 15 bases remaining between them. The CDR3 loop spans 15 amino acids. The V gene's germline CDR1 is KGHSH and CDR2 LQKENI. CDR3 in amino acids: CASSPSRGNLYEQYF. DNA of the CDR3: TGTGCCAGCTCACCCTCCCGGGGTAACCTCTACGAGCAGTACTTC.

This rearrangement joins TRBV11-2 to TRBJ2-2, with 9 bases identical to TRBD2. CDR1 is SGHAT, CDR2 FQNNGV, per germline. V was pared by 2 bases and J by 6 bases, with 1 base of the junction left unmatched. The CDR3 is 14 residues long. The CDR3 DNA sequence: TGTGCCAGCAGCTTACTAGCGGGGCCCGGGGAGCTGTTTTTT. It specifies CASSLLAGPGELFF.

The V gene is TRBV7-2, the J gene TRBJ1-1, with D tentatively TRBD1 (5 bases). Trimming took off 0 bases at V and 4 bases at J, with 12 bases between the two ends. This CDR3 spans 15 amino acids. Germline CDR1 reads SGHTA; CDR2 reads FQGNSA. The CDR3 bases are TGTGCCAGCAGCTTAGCCGAGGGGCGGGGCACTGAAGCTTTCTTT. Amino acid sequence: CASSLAEGRGTEAFF.

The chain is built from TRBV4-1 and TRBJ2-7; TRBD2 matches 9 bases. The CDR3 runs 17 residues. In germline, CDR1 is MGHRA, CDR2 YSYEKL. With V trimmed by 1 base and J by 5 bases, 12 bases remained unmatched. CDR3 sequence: CASSQVYPPRLADEQYF. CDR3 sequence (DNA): TGCGCCAGCAGCCAAGTATACCCTCCGAGACTAGCGGACGAGCAGTACTTC.

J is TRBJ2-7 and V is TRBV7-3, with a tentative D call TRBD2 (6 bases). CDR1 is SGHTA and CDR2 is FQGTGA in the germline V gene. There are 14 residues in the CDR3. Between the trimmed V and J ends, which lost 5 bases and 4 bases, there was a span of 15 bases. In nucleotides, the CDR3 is TGTGCCAGCAGCCCTGGCCCCGGGGGTTACGAGCAGTACTTC. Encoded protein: CASSPGPGGYEQYF.

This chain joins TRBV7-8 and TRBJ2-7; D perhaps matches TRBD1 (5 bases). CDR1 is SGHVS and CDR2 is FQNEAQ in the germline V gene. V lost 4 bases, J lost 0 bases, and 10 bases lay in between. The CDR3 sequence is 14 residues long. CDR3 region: CASSSDSFSYEQYF. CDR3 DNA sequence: TGTGCCAGCAGCTCAGACAGTTTCTCCTACGAGCAGTACTTC.

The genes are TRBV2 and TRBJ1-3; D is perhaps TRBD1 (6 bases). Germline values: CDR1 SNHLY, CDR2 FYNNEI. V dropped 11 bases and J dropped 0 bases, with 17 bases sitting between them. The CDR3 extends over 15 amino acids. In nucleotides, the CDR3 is TGTGCCGGGACCGAGGACAGCCTCTCTGGAAACACCATATATTTT. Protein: CAGTEDSLSGNTIYF.

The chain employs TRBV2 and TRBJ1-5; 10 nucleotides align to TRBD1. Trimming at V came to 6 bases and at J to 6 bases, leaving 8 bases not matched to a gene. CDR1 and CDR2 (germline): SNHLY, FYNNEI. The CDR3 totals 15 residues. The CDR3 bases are TGTGCCAGCAGCGCCTCAGGACAGGGGGGTCAGCCCCAGCATTTT. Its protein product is CASSASGQGGQPQHF.

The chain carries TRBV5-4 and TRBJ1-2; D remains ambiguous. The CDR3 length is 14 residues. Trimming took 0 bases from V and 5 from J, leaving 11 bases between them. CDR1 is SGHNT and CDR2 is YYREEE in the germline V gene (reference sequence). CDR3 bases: TGTGCCAGCAGCTTGGAGACGGAGACGTATGGCTACACCTTC. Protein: CASSLETETYGYTF.

The CDR3 spells CASSYGGNMNTEAFF. In DNA, the CDR3 is TGTGCCAGCAGTTACGGAGGGAATATGAACACTGAAGCTTTCTTT. The V call is TRBV6-6, the J call TRBJ1-1; D unresolved. The CDR3 totals 15 residues. Germline loops: CDR1 MNHNY, CDR2 SVGAGI (reference sequence). V was pared by 2 bases and J by 0 bases, with 10 bases between.

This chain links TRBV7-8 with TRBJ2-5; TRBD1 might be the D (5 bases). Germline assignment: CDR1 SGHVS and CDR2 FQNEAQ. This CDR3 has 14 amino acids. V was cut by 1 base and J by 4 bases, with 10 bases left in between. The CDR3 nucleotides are TGTGCCAGCAGCTTAGGAGGCAGGGCAGAGACCCAGTACTTC. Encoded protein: CASSLGGRAETQYF.

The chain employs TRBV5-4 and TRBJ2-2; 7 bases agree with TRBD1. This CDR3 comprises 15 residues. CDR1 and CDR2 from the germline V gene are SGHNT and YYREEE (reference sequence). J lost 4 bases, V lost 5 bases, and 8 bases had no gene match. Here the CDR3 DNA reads TGTGCCAGCAGTGATTACGGGACAGTCACCGGGGAGCTGTTTTTT. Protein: CASSDYGTVTGELFF.

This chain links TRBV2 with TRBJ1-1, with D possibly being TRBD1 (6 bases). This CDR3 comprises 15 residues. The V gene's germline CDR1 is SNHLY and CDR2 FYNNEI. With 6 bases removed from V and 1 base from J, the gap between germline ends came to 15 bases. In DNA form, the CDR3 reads TGTGCCAGCAGGGAAACCCGGGACACGAACACTGAAGCTTTCTTT. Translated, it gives CASRETRDTNTEAFF.

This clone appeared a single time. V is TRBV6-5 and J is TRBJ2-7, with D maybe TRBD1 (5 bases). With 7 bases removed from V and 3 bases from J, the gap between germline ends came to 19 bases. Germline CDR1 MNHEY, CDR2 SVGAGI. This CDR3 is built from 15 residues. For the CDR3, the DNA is TGTGCCAGCACACCGGAGTCAGGGTCTCGCTACGAGCAGTACTTC. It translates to CASTPESGSRYEQYF.

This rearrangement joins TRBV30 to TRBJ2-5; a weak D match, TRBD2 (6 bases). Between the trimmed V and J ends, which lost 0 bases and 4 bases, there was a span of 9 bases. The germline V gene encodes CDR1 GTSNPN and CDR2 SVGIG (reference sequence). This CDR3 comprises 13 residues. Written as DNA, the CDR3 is TGTGCCTGGAGTGTGGGGGGAGTAGAGACCCAGTACTTC. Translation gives CAWSVGGVETQYF. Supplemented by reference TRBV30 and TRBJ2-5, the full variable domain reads SQTIHQWPATLVQPVGSPLSLECTVEGTSNPNLYWYRQAAGRGLQLLFYSVGIGQISSEVPQNLSASRPQDRQFILSSKKLLLSDSGFYLCAWSVGGVETQYFGPGTRLLVL.

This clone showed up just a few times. The CDR3, as DNA: TGTGCCAGCAGGATGGACAGTTTGAACACTGAAGCTTTCTTT. Translated: CASRMDSLNTEAFF. This chain connects TRBV6-1 to TRBJ1-1, with a weak D call TRBD1 (6 bases). Per germline, CDR1 MNHNS and CDR2 SASEGT. The length of the CDR3 is 14 residues. Trimming removed 6 bases from V and 0 bases from J, with 11 bases in between.

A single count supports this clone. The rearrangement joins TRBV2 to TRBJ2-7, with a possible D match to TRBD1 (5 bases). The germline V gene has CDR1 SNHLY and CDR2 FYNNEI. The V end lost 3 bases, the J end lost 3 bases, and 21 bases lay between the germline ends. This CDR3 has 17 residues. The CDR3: CASSEGPGQTPFYEQYF. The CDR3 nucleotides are TGTGCCAGCAGTGAGGGGCCAGGCCAAACACCGTTCTACGAGCAGTACTTC. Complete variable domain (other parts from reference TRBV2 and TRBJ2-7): EPEVTQTPSHQVTQMGQEVILRCVPISNHLYFYWYRQILGQKVEFLVSFYNNEISEKSEIFDDQFSVERPDGSNFTLKIRSTKLEDSAMYFCASSEGPGQTPFYEQYFGPGTRLTVT.